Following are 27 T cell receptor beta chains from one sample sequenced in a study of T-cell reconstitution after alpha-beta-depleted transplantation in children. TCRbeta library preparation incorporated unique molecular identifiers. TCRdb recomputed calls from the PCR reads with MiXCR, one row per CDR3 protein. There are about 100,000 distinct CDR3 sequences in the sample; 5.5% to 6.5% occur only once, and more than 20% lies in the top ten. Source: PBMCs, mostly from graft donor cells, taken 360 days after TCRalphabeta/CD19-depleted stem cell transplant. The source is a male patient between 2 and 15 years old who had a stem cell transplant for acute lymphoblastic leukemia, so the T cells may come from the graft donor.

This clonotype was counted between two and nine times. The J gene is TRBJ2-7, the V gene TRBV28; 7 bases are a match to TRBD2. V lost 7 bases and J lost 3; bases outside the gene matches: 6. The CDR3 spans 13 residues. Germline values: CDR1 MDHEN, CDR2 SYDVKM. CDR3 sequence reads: CASIKRDYYEQYF. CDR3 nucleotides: TGTGCCAGCATTAAGCGGGACTACTACGAGCAGTACTTC.

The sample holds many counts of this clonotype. The CDR3 loop reads CASSLGSIADSWPNYGYTF. CDR3 coding DNA: TGTGCCAGCAGCTTAGGATCGATAGCGGACAGCTGGCCTAACTATGGCTACACCTTC. The chain links TRBV11-1 to TRBJ1-2; tentative D call: TRBD1 (6 bases). V was trimmed by 1 base and J by 0 bases, leaving 21 bases between them. The CDR3 runs 19 residues. CDR1 and CDR2 from the germline V gene are SGHAT and FQDESV (reference sequence).

The CDR3 DNA sequence: TGTGCCAGCAGTTCCACCCCCGGACAGAATCGTGGCTACACCTTC. This encodes CASSSTPGQNRGYTF. The chain joins TRBV6-2 or TRBV6-3 to TRBJ1-2, with a tentative D call TRBD1 (6 bases). Germline-derived CDR1 and CDR2 are MNHEY and SVGEGT. V lost 4 bases to trimming and J lost 7 bases, with 19 bases between them. This CDR3 has 15 residues.

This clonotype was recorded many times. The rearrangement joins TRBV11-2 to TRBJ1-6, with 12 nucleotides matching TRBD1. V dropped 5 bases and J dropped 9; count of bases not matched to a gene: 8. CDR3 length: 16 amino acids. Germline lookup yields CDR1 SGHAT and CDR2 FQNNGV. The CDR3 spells CASSLRDRGRFSPLHF. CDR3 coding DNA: TGTGCCAGCAGCCTCCGGGACAGGGGGCGGTTTTCACCCCTCCACTTT.

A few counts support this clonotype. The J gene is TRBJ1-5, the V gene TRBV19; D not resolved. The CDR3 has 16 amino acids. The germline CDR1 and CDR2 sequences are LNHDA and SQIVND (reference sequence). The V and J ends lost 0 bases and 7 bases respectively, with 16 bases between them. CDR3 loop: CASSIELPPRRQPQHF. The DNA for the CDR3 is TGTGCCAGTAGTATAGAGTTGCCCCCGAGAAGGCAGCCCCAGCATTTT.

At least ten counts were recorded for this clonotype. The chain's CDR3 is CASLTGTSGTDTQYF. Written as DNA, the CDR3 is TGCGCCAGTTTGACCGGGACTAGCGGCACAGATACGCAGTATTTT. The chain links TRBV5-1 to TRBJ2-3; 10 nucleotides line up with TRBD2. CDR1 and CDR2 (germline): SGHRS, YFSETQ. V gave up 8 bases and J gave up 1 base; unmatched junction bases: 7. The CDR3 consists of 15 residues.

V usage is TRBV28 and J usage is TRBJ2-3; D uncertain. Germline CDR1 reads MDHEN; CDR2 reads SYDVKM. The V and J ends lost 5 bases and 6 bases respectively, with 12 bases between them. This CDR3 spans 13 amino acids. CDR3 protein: CASSVPALDTQYF. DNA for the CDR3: TGTGCCAGCAGTGTACCCGCGCTTGATACGCAGTATTTT.

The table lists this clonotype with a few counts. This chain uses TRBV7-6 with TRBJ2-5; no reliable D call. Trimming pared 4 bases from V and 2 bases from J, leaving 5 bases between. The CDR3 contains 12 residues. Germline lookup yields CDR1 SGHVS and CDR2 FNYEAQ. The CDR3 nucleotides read TGTGCCAGCAGCTCCCCTCAAGAGACCCAGTACTTC. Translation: CASSSPQETQYF.

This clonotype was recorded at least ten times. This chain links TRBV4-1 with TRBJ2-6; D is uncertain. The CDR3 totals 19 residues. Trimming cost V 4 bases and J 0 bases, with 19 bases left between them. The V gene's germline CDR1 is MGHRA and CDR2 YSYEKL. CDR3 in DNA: TGCGCCAGCAGCCCACTCACGGGCCCGTCCTCCTCTGGGGCCAACGTCCTGACTTTC. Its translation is CASSPLTGPSSSGANVLTF.

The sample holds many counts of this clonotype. In DNA, the CDR3 is TGTGCCACCAGCAGAGCCGGCGGGAGGGCCCATGAGCAGTTCTTC. Amino acids: CATSRAGGRAHEQFF. This chain connects TRBV15 to TRBJ2-1; 9 nucleotides agree with TRBD2. This CDR3 has 15 amino acids. V lost 1 base to trimming and J lost 8 bases; unmatched junction nucleotides: 6. In germline, CDR1 is LNHNV, CDR2 YYDKDF (reference sequence).

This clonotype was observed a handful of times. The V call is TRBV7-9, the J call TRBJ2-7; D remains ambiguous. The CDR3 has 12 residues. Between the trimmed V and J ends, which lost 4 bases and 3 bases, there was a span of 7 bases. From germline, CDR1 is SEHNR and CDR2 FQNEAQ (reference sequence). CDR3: CASSSRLYEQYF. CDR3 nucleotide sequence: TGTGCCAGCAGCTCCAGACTCTACGAGCAGTACTTC. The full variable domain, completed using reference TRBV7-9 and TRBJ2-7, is DTGVSQNPRHKITKRGQNVTFRCDPISEHNRLYWYRQTLGQGPEFLTYFQNEAQLEKSRLLSDRFSAERPKGSFSTLEIQRTEQGDSAMYLCASSSRLYEQYFGPGTRLTVT.

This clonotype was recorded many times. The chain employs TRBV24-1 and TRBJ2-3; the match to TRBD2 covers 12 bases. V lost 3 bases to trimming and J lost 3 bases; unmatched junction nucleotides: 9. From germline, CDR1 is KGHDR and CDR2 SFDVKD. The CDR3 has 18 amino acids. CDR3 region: CATSDGRLAGAGTDTQYF. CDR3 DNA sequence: TGTGCCACCAGTGATGGTAGACTAGCGGGAGCTGGTACAGATACGCAGTATTTT.

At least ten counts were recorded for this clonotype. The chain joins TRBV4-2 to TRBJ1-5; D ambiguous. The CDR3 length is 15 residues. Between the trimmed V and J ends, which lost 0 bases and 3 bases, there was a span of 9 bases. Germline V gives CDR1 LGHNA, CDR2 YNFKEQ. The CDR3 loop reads CASSQDHILNQPQHF. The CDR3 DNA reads TGTGCCAGCAGCCAAGACCATATCCTCAATCAGCCCCAGCATTTT.

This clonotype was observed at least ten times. CDR3 DNA: TGTGCCATCAGTAGCGGACAGGGCATGAACACTGAAGCTTTCTTT. This encodes CAISSGQGMNTEAFF. The rearrangement uses TRBV10-3 and TRBJ1-1; 8 bases agree with TRBD1. This CDR3 is 15 amino acids long. V lost 5 bases, J lost 0 bases, and 5 bases stayed unmatched. Germline CDR1 is ENHRY and CDR2 is SYGVKD.

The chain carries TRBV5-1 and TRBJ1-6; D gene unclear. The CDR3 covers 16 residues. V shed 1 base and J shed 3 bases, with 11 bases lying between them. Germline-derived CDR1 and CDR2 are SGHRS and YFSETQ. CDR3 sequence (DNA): TGCGCCAGCAGCTTGTGGCTGACGGACTATAATTCACCCCTCCACTTT. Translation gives CASSLWLTDYNSPLHF.

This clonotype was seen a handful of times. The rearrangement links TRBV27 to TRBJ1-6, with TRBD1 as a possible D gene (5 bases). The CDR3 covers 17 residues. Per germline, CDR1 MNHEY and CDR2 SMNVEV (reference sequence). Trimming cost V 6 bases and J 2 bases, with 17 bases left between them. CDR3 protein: CASSPQGLRTYNSPLHF. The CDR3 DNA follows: TGTGCCAGCAGCCCCCAGGGCCTGCGCACCTATAATTCACCCCTCCACTTT.

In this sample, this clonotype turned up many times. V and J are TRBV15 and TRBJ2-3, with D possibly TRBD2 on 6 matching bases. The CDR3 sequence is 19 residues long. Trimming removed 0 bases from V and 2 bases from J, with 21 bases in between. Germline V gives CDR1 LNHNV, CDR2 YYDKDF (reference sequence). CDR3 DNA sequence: TGTGCCACCAGCAGAGATGAGGAGGGTAAGGGCACGTTCACAGATACGCAGTATTTT. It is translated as CATSRDEEGKGTFTDTQYF.

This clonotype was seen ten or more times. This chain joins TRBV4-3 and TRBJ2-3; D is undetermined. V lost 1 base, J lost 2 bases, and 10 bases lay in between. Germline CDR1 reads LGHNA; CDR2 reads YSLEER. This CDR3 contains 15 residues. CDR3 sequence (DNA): TGCGCCAGCAGCCAAGTTCAGGTTAACACAGATACGCAGTATTTT. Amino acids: CASSQVQVNTDTQYF.

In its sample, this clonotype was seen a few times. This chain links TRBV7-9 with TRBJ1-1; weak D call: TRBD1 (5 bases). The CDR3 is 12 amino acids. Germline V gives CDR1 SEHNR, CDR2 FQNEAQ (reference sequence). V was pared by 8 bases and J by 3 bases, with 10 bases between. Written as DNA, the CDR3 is TGTGCCAGCCGCAGGGCTTACACTGAAGCTTTCTTT. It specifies CASRRAYTEAFF.

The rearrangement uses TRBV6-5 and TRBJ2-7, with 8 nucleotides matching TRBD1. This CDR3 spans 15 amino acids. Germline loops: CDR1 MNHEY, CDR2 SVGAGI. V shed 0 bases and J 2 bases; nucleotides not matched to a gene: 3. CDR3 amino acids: CASSYSGQVAYEQYF. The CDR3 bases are TGTGCCAGCAGTTACTCGGGACAGGTCGCCTACGAGCAGTACTTC.

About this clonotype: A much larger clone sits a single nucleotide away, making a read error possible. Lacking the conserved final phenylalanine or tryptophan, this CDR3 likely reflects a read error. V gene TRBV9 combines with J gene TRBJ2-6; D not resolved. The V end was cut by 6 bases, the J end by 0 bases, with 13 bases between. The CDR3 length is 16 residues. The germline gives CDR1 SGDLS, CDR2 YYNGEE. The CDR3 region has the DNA TGTGCCAGCACCAATCACCGGCTCTCTGGGGCCAACGTCCTGACTCTC. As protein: CASTNHRLSGANVLTL.

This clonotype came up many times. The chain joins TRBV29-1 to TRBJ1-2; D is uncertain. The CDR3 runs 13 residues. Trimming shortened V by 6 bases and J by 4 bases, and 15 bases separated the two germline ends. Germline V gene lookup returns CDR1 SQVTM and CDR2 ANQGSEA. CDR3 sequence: CSVDPPGPYGYTF. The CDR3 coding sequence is TGCAGCGTCGACCCCCCCGGGCCCTATGGCTACACCTTC.

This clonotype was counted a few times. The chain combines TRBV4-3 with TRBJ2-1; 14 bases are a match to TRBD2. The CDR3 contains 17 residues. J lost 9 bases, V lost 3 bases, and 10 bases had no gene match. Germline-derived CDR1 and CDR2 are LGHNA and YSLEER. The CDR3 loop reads CASSQSRLAGGLGEQFF. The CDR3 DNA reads TGCGCCAGCAGCCAGAGTCGACTAGCGGGGGGGTTGGGTGAGCAGTTCTTC.

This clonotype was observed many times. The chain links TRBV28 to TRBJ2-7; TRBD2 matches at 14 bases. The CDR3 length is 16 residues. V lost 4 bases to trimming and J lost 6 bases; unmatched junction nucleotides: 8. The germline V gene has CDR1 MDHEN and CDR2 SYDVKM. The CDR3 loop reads CASSWGLAGVRAEQYF. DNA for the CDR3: TGTGCCAGCAGTTGGGGACTAGCGGGAGTTCGCGCCGAGCAGTACTTC.

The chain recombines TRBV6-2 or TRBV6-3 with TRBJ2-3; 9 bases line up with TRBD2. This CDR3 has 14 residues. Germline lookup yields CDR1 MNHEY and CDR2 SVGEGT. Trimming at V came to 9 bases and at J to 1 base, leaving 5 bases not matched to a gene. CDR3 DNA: TGTGCCAGTCGACTAGCGGAGCGCACAGATACGCAGTATTTT. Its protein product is CASRLAERTDTQYF.

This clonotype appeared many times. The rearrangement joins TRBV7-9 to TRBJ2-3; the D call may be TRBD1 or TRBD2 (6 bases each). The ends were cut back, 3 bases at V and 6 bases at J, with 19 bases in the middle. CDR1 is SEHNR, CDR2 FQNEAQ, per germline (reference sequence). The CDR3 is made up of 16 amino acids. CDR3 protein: CASSFLQGGGWDTQYF. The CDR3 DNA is TGTGCCAGCAGCTTCTTACAGGGAGGTGGTTGGGATACGCAGTATTTT.

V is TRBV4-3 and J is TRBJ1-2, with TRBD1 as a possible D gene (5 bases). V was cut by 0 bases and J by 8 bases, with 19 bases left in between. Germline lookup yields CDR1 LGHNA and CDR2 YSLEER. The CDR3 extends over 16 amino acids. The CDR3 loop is CASSQDLGGSGSGYTF. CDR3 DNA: TGCGCCAGCAGCCAAGATTTGGGGGGAAGTGGGAGCGGCTACACCTTC.